This T cell receptor beta chain was observed in a study of blood T cell repertoires in COVID-19. Study overall: COVID-19 samples collected from the United States, Italy and Spain covered acute and convalescent phases.

Clones were read by immunoSEQ multiplex PCR, and TCRdb kept only the in-frame ones, dropping some. The table lists more than 300,000 clones, around 87% of them singletons. The CDR3 runs to 17 residues. After removal of 0 bases from V and 4 bases from J, the junction contained 5 bases not matched to a gene. Germline V gives CDR1 LGHNA, CDR2 YNFKEQ. Input material: PBMCs or T cells enriched from blood (not recorded which). The clonotype comes from a middle-aged man in a cohort exposed to, infected with or recovered from COVID-19 (not recorded which). The chain links TRBV4-2 to TRBJ2-1; TRBD2 agrees at 11 bases. This CDR3 is CASSQDPGTSGYNEQFF. Written as DNA, the CDR3 is TGTGCCAGCAGCCAAGATCCTGGGACTAGCGGTTACAATGAGCAGTTCTTC.